The rows below give T cell receptor beta chains drawn from one sample of a study of CD8+CD57+ T cells in acquired aplastic anemia. Each CDR3 protein is one row after TCRdb ran MiXCR on the reads. The table has about 160,000 distinct CDR3 sequences, roughly half seen once. The sequenced material came from sorted CD4+, CD8+, or CD8+CD57+ T cells (not recorded which) from PBMCs. The receptors shown here come from a human donor with aplastic anemia. Both conserved end residues are part of each CDR3. The order of the fields is D gene, J gene, clone size, V gene, CDR3 DNA, CDR3 protein. The D gene is left open where the match is weak. Clone size, where shown, is once, few, many, or a class for clones that have expanded.

>TRBD1|TRBJ1-6|.|TRBV15
TGTGCCACCAGCAGAGGGGGACAGGGAACACCCCTCCACTTT
CATSRGGQGTPLHF
>.|TRBJ1-2|.|TRBV18
TGTGCCAGCTCACCTCAGGGGCAGTTCTATGGCTACACCTTC
CASSPQGQFYGYTF
>TRBD2|TRBJ2-2|.|TRBV5-1
TGCGCCAGCAGCTTGGGGACTAGCGCAACCGGGGAGCTGTTTTTT
CASSLGTSATGELFF
>.|TRBJ1-2|.|TRBV29-1
TGCAGCGGCAGGCTGAGGGTGGACTATGGCTACACCTTC
CSGRLRVDYGYTF
>.|TRBJ1-6|once|TRBV15
TGTGCCACCAGCACAGACAGGAACATGAAAAATTCACCCCTCCACTTT
CATSTDRNMKNSPLHF
>TRBD1|TRBJ2-7|many|TRBV12-3/TRBV12-4
TGTGCCAGCAGTTCTGGGACAGGGGGCGCCGAGCAGTACTTC
CASSSGTGGAEQYF
>.|TRBJ2-7|.|TRBV20-1
TGCAGTGCTTATGACAGGAACGAGCAGTACTTC
CSAYDRNEQYF
>.|TRBJ2-3|.|TRBV19
TGTGCCAGTAGTACCCAGGAGGATACGCAGTATTTT
CASSTQEDTQYF
>.|TRBJ2-7|.|TRBV7-6
TGTGCCAGCAGCTTAGCGGAGACGGAGGAGGGGTACGAGCAGTACTTC
CASSLAETEEGYEQYF
>TRBD1|TRBJ1-1|.|TRBV29-1
TGCAGCGTTGATACAGGGGACCTGAACACTGAAGCTTTCTTT
CSVDTGDLNTEAFF
>.|TRBJ1-4|once|TRBV2
TGTGCCAGCGGGGGGTGGAGGGAAAAACTGTTTTTT
CASGGWREKLFF
>.|TRBJ1-3|many|TRBV29-1
TGCAGCGTTGCGGGCACTCGAAACACCATATATTTT
CSVAGTRNTIYF
>.|TRBJ2-5|many|TRBV12-3/TRBV12-4
TGTGCCAGCAGGGCCGGCGGGGAGGAGACCCAGTACTTC
CASRAGGEETQYF
>.|TRBJ1-1|once|TRBV10-3
TGTGCCATCAGTGAAATTGGGGACACTGAAGCTTTCTTT
CAISEIGDTEAFF
>TRBD1|TRBJ2-7|.|TRBV19
TGTGCCAGTAGTAAGGGCAGGGGGACCTACGAGCAGTACTTC
CASSKGRGTYEQYF
>.|TRBJ2-7|.|TRBV20-1
TGCAGTGCCCGCCGGGGGACCTCCTACGAGCAGTACTTC
CSARRGTSYEQYF
>.|TRBJ1-6|.|TRBV6-5
TGTGCCAGCAGTTACTCGTCCAGTCTTTATAATTCACCCCTCCACTTT
CASSYSSSLYNSPLHF
>.|TRBJ2-7|few|TRBV10-3
TGTGCCATCAGTCCAGATTCCTACGAGCAGTACTTC
CAISPDSYEQYF
>.|TRBJ1-5|.|TRBV10-3
TGTGCCATCATGGCTAGCGGGAGAGAGACCCAGCATTTT
CAIMASGRETQHF
>TRBD2|TRBJ2-3|.|TRBV5-1
TGCGCCAGCAGCTTTAGCGGGGGAGGTGTGACAGATACGCAGTATTTT
CASSFSGGGVTDTQYF
>TRBD1|TRBJ2-7|.|TRBV11-2
TGTGCCAGCAGTTCTCCTACGGGACAGGGAGGCTACGAGCAGTACTTC
CASSSPTGQGGYEQYF
>.|TRBJ1-1|.|TRBV19
TGTGCCTCCCACGACATGCGGAACACTGAAGCTTTCTTT
CASHDMRNTEAFF
>TRBD1|TRBJ2-7|.|TRBV29-1
TGCAGCGTCCGACAGGGATTCTCCTACGAGCAGTACTTC
CSVRQGFSYEQYF
>.|TRBJ1-6|many|TRBV7-2
TGTGCCAGCAGCTTAGGAACAGGGACCAATTCACCCCTCCACTTT
CASSLGTGTNSPLHF
>TRBD2|TRBJ2-1|.|TRBV12-3/TRBV12-4
TGTGCCTGCACCTTGGGGCTAGCGGGAGGGCTCTCCTACAATGAGCAGTTCTTC
CACTLGLAGGLSYNEQFF
>TRBD1|TRBJ1-2|.|TRBV3-1
TGTGCCAGCAGCCTACAGGGGGTTGGCTACACCTTC
CASSLQGVGYTF
>TRBD2|TRBJ2-3|many|TRBV2
TGTGCCAGCAGTGAGAGGACTAGCGGGAGCCCAGGGGCCACAGATACGCAGTATTTT
CASSERTSGSPGATDTQYF
>TRBD2|TRBJ2-5|.|TRBV24-1
TGTGCCACCTCTACCGGGACTAGCGGGAATCAAGAGACCCAGTACTTC
CATSTGTSGNQETQYF
>TRBD2|TRBJ2-7|.|TRBV10-2
TGCGCCAGCAGTGAGTTGGCGGGAGCCGGACTTTACGAGCAGTACTTC
CASSELAGAGLYEQYF
>TRBD1|TRBJ1-6|.|TRBV7-8
TGTGCCAGCAGCTTACAGGGGGTAGGAGCTAATTCACCCCTCCACTTT
CASSLQGVGANSPLHF
>.|TRBJ1-1|.|TRBV19
TGTGCCAGTAGGACGGGGGGATCCACTGAAGCTTTCTTT
CASRTGGSTEAFF
>TRBD1|TRBJ1-2|.|TRBV12-3/TRBV12-4
TGTGCCAGCAGTTTTCCGGGACAGGGGAGTGGCTACACCTTC
CASSFPGQGSGYTF
>.|TRBJ1-1|.|TRBV10-3
TGTGCCATCAGTGAGTCAGGACGGAACACTGAAGCTTTCTTT
CAISESGRNTEAFF
>.|TRBJ1-3|many|TRBV12-3/TRBV12-4
TGTGCCAGCAGTTTAGGGACGGGGGGAAACACCATATATTTT
CASSLGTGGNTIYF
>.|TRBJ1-3|many|TRBV12-3/TRBV12-4
TGTGCCAGCAGTTTAGGCGGGGGAAACACCATATATTTT
CASSLGGGNTIYF
>.|TRBJ1-3|many|TRBV20-1
TGCAGTGCTAGAGACAGACGCTCTGGAAACACCATATATTTT
CSARDRRSGNTIYF
>.|TRBJ1-2|.|TRBV10-3
TGTGCCATCAGCCCGAGTCAGGGTTATGGCTACACCTTC
CAISPSQGYGYTF
>TRBD1|TRBJ2-5|.|TRBV29-1
TGCAGCGCCCTGACAGGGGGGACCCAGTACTTC
CSALTGGTQYF
>TRBD1|TRBJ1-2|.|TRBV29-1
TGCAGCTTGACAGGGGGCGCCGACTATGGCTACACCTTC
CSLTGGADYGYTF
>.|TRBJ2-5|many|TRBV9
TGTGCCAGCAGCGTAGGGACGCTCCAAGAGACCCAGTACTTC
CASSVGTLQETQYF
>TRBD2|TRBJ2-2|many|TRBV7-3
TGTGCCAGCGGTCTACCGGGACTAGGAGCCGGGGAGCTGTTTTTT
CASGLPGLGAGELFF
>.|TRBJ2-1|.|TRBV15
TGTGCCACCAGCAGAGCCGGCGGAGCCAATGAGCAGTTCTTC
CATSRAGGANEQFF
>TRBD1|TRBJ1-6|many|TRBV7-2
TGTGCCAGCAGCGCCCCCGGACAGGGGGTAAATTCACCCCTCCACTTT
CASSAPGQGVNSPLHF